Listed below are T cell receptor beta chains from one sample, sequenced in a study of blood T cell repertoires in COVID-19. Sequenced by immunoSEQ multiplex PCR; TCRdb stores in-frame clones only, minus some. The sample holds about 220,000 clones; over 75% are singletons and the top ten take around 4.7%. The sample consisted of peripheral blood. These receptors came from a human donor in a cohort sampled during active COVID-19. Both conserved end residues are part of each CDR3. D genes are given only for firm matches. Not every row has a clone size; where given, it reads once, few, many or a size class.

clone size	V gene	D gene	J gene	CDR3 protein	CDR3 DNA
NA	TRBV6-2/TRBV6-3	TRBD2	TRBJ2-7	CASSFLLAGGVSYEQYF	TGTGCCAGCAGTTTCTTACTAGCGGGAGGTGTATCCTACGAGCAGTACTTC
NA	TRBV6-6	TRBD1	TRBJ2-5	CASKQGAKETQYF	TGTGCCAGCAAACAGGGGGCGAAAGAGACCCAGTACTTC
NA	TRBV9	TRBD2	TRBJ2-2	CASSVAGLAGVLSTGELFF	TGTGCCAGCAGCGTAGCGGGACTAGCGGGAGTTTTGTCCACCGGGGAGCTGTTTTTT
NA	TRBV3-1/TRBV3-2	TRBD1	TRBJ1-1	CASSRTGNTEAFF	TGTGCCAGCAGCCGGACAGGGAACACTGAAGCTTTCTTT
NA	TRBV4-1	NA	TRBJ2-2	CASSQVFGTGELFF	TGCGCCAGCAGCCAAGTATTCGGGACCGGGGAGCTGTTTTTT
NA	TRBV11-3	TRBD2	TRBJ2-1	CARGGSAGGPNEQFF	TGTGCCAGGGGGGGGTCAGCGGGAGGACCCAATGAGCAGTTCTTC
NA	TRBV5-5	NA	TRBJ2-7	CASSLDRVHEQYF	TGTGCCAGCAGCTTGGACAGGGTCCACGAGCAGTACTTC
NA	TRBV5-1	TRBD2	TRBJ2-3	CASSLDSFGLAGTDTQYF	TGCGCCAGCAGCTTGGATTCCTTCGGACTAGCGGGCACAGATACGCAGTATTTT
few	TRBV11-3	TRBD2	TRBJ2-7	CASSLGSSGNYEQYF	TGTGCCAGCAGCTTAGGATCTAGCGGGAACTACGAGCAGTACTTC
NA	TRBV6-5	NA	TRBJ1-5	CASIRGSNQPQHF	TGTGCCAGCATCCGGGGGAGCAATCAGCCCCAGCATTTT
NA	TRBV29-1	TRBD1	TRBJ1-1	CSVEWGTGRTEAFF	TGCAGCGTTGAATGGGGGACAGGGAGGACTGAAGCTTTCTTT
NA	TRBV4-3	NA	TRBJ2-4	CASSPTWTEGAKNIQYF	TGCGCCAGCAGCCCCACTTGGACGGAGGGAGCCAAAAACATTCAGTACTTC
NA	TRBV5-4	NA	TRBJ2-7	CASSQSSVDSYEQYF	TGTGCCAGCAGCCAGAGCAGCGTTGACTCCTACGAGCAGTACTTC
NA	TRBV5-4	NA	TRBJ2-7	CASSLGGGFTYEQYF	TGTGCCAGCAGCTTGGGGGGGGGCTTTACCTACGAGCAGTACTTC
NA	TRBV28	NA	TRBJ1-2	CASSHPRVANYGYTF	TGTGCCAGCAGCCACCCGCGTGTAGCTAACTATGGCTACACCTTC
NA	TRBV19	NA	TRBJ1-2	CASSGPGRGGYTF	TGTGCCAGTAGTGGACCAGGCAGGGGCGGCTACACCTTC
NA	TRBV6-1	TRBD1	TRBJ1-3	CASSVAQGVSGNTIYF	TGTGCCAGCAGTGTGGCACAGGGGGTCTCTGGAAACACCATATATTTT
NA	TRBV15	NA	TRBJ2-1	CATSRDRRLLNEQFF	TGTGCCACCAGCAGAGATCGGCGGCTTCTCAATGAGCAGTTCTTC
NA	TRBV19	TRBD1	TRBJ1-2	CASSRQGNYGYTF	TGTGCCAGTAGTCGACAGGGGAACTATGGCTACACCTTC
NA	TRBV6-2/TRBV6-3	NA	TRBJ2-5	CASSYLEGEETQYF	TGTGCCAGCAGTTACTTAGAGGGGGAAGAGACCCAGTACTTC
NA	TRBV7-3	NA	TRBJ2-6	CASSPGLSPGANVLTF	TGTGCCAGCAGCCCCGGACTCTCGCCTGGGGCCAACGTCCTGACTTTC
NA	TRBV24-1	NA	TRBJ2-5	CATSEPDRHQETQYF	TGTGCCACCAGTGAACCCGACAGGCACCAAGAGACCCAGTACTTC
NA	TRBV11-2	TRBD2	TRBJ2-2	CASSRPSGGNTGELFF	TGTGCCAGCAGCCGACCTAGCGGAGGAAACACCGGGGAGCTGTTTTTT
NA	TRBV28	NA	TRBJ2-5	CASRRELRRETQYF	TGTGCCAGCAGAAGAGAATTAAGGAGGGAGACCCAGTACTTC
NA	TRBV5-4	NA	TRBJ2-1	CASSPRVAAYNEQFF	TGTGCCAGCAGCCCCCGGGTAGCGGCTTACAATGAGCAGTTCTTC
NA	TRBV15	NA	TRBJ1-5	CATSGRGWDISNQPQHF	TGTGCCACCAGCGGACGGGGCTGGGACATTAGCAATCAGCCCCAGCATTTT
NA	TRBV7-2	NA	TRBJ2-1	CASSLNRQRGEFF	TGTGCCAGCAGCTTAAACAGGCAGCGTGGTGAGTTCTTC
NA	TRBV11-2	TRBD1	TRBJ2-7	CASSPTGVEQYF	TGTGCCAGCAGCCCGACAGGGGTCGAGCAGTACTTC
NA	TRBV6-4	NA	TRBJ1-4	CASRQEYNEKLFF	TGTGCCAGCAGACAGGAGTATAATGAAAAACTGTTTTTT
NA	TRBV28	NA	TRBJ2-1	CASKPGEWSYNEQFF	TGTGCCAGCAAACCCGGGGAGTGGTCGTACAATGAGCAGTTCTTC
NA	TRBV18	TRBD1	TRBJ2-7	CASSPSRAGGNEQYF	TGTGCCAGCTCACCATCTCGCGCAGGGGGCAATGAGCAGTACTTC
few	TRBV5-6	NA	TRBJ1-1	CASSLPGELNTEAFF	TGTGCCAGCAGCTTGCCTGGGGAGCTGAACACTGAAGCTTTCTTT